This TCR beta chain emerged from a study of T cell changes during pregnancy in multiple sclerosis. The trim removed 6 bases at V and 8 bases at J, leaving 7 bases unmatched. CDR3 size: 14 residues. CDR1 is SGHVS and CDR2 is FQNEAQ in the germline V gene. Measured with immunoSEQ multiplex PCR; TCRdb has only the in-frame clones, and not every one. The table lists 55,000 to 75,000 clones, 90% to 95% of them singletons, with roughly 2% in the top ten. The TCR was taken from a female donor in good health, enrolled as a control in a pregnancy study. This chain connects TRBV7-8 to TRBJ2-1; 10 bases map to TRBD2. Sequencing was performed on peripheral blood, taken in the third trimester of pregnancy. The CDR3 nucleotides are TGTGCCAGCAGTGGGATAGCGGGAGGCTATGAGCAGTTCTTC. Translation gives CASSGIAGGYEQFF.